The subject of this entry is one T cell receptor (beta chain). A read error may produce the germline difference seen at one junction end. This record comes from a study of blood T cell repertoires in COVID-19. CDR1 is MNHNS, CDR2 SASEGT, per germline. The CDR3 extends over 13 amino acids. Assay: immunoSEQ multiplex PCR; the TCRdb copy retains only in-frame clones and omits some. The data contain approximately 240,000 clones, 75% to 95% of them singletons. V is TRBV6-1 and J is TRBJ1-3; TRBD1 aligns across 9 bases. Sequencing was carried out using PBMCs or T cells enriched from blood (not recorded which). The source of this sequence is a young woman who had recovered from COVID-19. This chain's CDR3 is CASSDPPGTGKHF. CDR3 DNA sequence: TGTGCCAGCAGTGATCCGCCCGGGACAGGGAAGCATTTT.